One and the same sample provided the 21 T cell receptor beta chains below, sequenced in a study of shared clonotypes between healthy human individuals. Method: immunoSEQ multiplex PCR; TCRdb's copy keeps in-frame clones and lacks some. The repertoire holds fewer than 600,000 clones, with 79% as singletons. The sequenced material came from PBMCs. These receptors all come from a woman aged 40 to 55 in good health. Some clones in this sample may be carry-over from other donors' samples.

The CDR3 DNA sequence: TGTGCCAGCAGTTTATCGGGACTAGCGGGAGAGGTTGCCTACGAGCAGTACTTC. Encoded protein: CASSLSGLAGEVAYEQYF. V gene TRBV27 combines with J gene TRBJ2-7; the match to TRBD2 covers 14 bases. The trim removed 0 bases at V and 2 bases at J, leaving 6 bases unmatched. This CDR3 region has 18 residues. From germline, CDR1 is MNHEY and CDR2 SMNVEV (reference sequence).

V usage is TRBV27 and J usage is TRBJ2-7; 7 bases agree with TRBD1. With V trimmed by 6 bases and J by 0 bases, 8 bases remained unmatched. Germline V lookup: CDR1 MNHEY, CDR2 SMNVEV (reference sequence). This CDR3 has 15 residues. In DNA, the CDR3 is TGTGCCAGCAGAATCGGGACAGAGAGCTCCTACGAGCAGTACTTC. Amino acid sequence: CASRIGTESSYEQYF.

This clone was found many times. The CDR3 reads CASSQDLASERYEQYF. CDR3 nucleotides: TGTGCCAGCAGCCAAGATCTCGCTAGCGAGAGGTACGAGCAGTACTTC. The chain carries TRBV14 and TRBJ2-7; a possible D gene is TRBD2 (6 bases). The V and J ends lost 0 bases and 4 bases respectively, with 16 bases between them. CDR1 and CDR2 from the germline V gene are SGHDN and FVKESK. The CDR3 length is 16 residues. The complete variable domain, with remaining parts taken from reference TRBV14 and TRBJ2-7, reads EAGVTQFPSHSVIEKGQTVTLRCDPISGHDNLYWYRRVMGKEIKFLLHFVKESKQDESGMPNNRFLAERTGGTYSTLKVQPAELEDSGVYFCASSQDLASERYEQYFGPGTRLTVT.

This clone was detected only a few times. Different DNA sequences within this sample yield the same CDR3. This chain connects TRBV30 to TRBJ2-7; TRBD2 aligns across 11 bases. Germline values: CDR1 GTSNPN, CDR2 SVGIG (reference sequence). Trimming cost V 0 bases and J 4 bases; bases outside gene matches: 5. The CDR3 is made up of 15 amino acids. The CDR3: CAWSVLAGVRYEQYF. CDR3 DNA sequence: TGTGCCTGGAGTGTACTAGCGGGAGTAAGGTACGAGCAGTACTTC.

The chain couples TRBV29-1 to TRBJ2-1; 9 nucleotides line up with TRBD2. Germline-derived CDR1 and CDR2 are SQVTM and ANQGSEA. Trimming took 0 bases from V and 7 from J; bases not matched to a gene: 7. The CDR3 contains 15 residues. The chain's CDR3 is CSVEEVAGVGNEQFF. The CDR3 DNA sequence: TGCAGCGTTGAAGAGGTAGCGGGAGTGGGGAATGAGCAGTTCTTC.

V is TRBV4-3 and J is TRBJ2-1, with D uncertain. V was cut by 0 bases and J by 3 bases, with 12 bases left in between. This CDR3 region has 16 residues. Germline assignment: CDR1 LGHNA and CDR2 YSLEER. In DNA form, the CDR3 reads TGCGCCAGCAGCCAAGAAGCTAGTTGGGGCTACAATGAGCAGTTCTTC. Translation: CASSQEASWGYNEQFF.

This rearrangement joins TRBV4-1 to TRBJ1-1; TRBD1 is a possible D gene (6 bases). Trimming stripped 10 bases from V and 1 base from J, with 13 bases between. Germline assignment: CDR1 MGHRA and CDR2 YSYEKL. The CDR3 covers 13 residues. CDR3 coding DNA: TGCGCCACCCAGGGGAAGTGGAACACTGAAGCTTTCTTT. It is translated as CATQGKWNTEAFF.

The rearrangement uses TRBV9 and TRBJ2-3, with 12 nucleotides matching TRBD2. V dropped 1 base and J dropped 2; count of bases not matched to a gene: 5. From germline, CDR1 is SGDLS and CDR2 YYNGEE. The CDR3 is 17 amino acids. CDR3 sequence (DNA): TGTGCCAGCAGCGTACCTCTAGCGGGAGGGTCCACAGATACGCAGTATTTT. Its protein is CASSVPLAGGSTDTQYF.

V gene TRBV9 combines with J gene TRBJ2-2; 11 bases fit TRBD2. Germline V gene sequence: CDR1 SGDLS, CDR2 YYNGEE. This CDR3 comprises 16 residues. Trimming at V came to 3 bases and at J to 4 bases, leaving 5 bases not matched to a gene. CDR3 protein: CASSAGLAGTTGELFF. The DNA for the CDR3 is TGTGCCAGCAGCGCAGGACTAGCGGGTACCACCGGGGAGCTGTTTTTT.

This rearrangement joins TRBV2 to TRBJ2-4; D is possibly TRBD2 (5 bases). The germline V gene encodes CDR1 SNHLY and CDR2 FYNNEI. CDR3 length equals 12 residues. The ends were cut back, 1 base at V and 15 bases at J, with 13 bases in the middle. The CDR3 DNA is TGTGCCAGCAGTGAAGAGCCGGGCGGAGGGTACTTC. Amino acids: CASSEEPGGGYF.

The chain joins TRBV5-6 to TRBJ2-7; D is possibly TRBD2 (6 bases). Trimming shortened V by 4 bases and J by 7 bases, and 15 bases separated the two germline ends. Germline-derived CDR1 and CDR2 are SGHDT and YYEEEE. The CDR3 is made up of 13 amino acids. CDR3 region: CASSTGDRSEQYF. As DNA, the CDR3 is TGTGCCAGCAGCACGGGGGATCGGTCGGAGCAGTACTTC.

The chain couples TRBV6-1 to TRBJ2-7; no clear D gene. Germline loops: CDR1 MNHNS, CDR2 SASEGT. V lost 4 bases and J lost 4, with 5 bases in between. The length of the CDR3 is 11 residues. The CDR3, as DNA: TGTGCCAGCAGTGGCGTTTACGAGCAGTACTTC. This gives the protein CASSGVYEQYF.

The genes are TRBV29-1 and TRBJ2-7; no definite D call. Looked up from germline, CDR1 is SQVTM and CDR2 is ANQGSEA. V was shortened by 5 bases and J by 0 bases, with 5 bases between the two germline ends. CDR3 length equals 11 residues. The CDR3 nucleotides read TGCAGCGTTAGTCGCTCCTACGAGCAGTACTTC. It specifies CSVSRSYEQYF.

The chain joins TRBV28 to TRBJ2-4; 9 bases are a match to TRBD2. The CDR3 is 13 amino acids. V trimming: 9 bases; J trimming: 7 bases; junction bases outside the gene matches: 7. Germline V lookup: CDR1 MDHEN, CDR2 SYDVKM. As DNA, the CDR3 is TGTGCCAGTACCCTTAGCGGGAGTAACATTCAGTACTTC. This codes for CASTLSGSNIQYF.

The chain employs TRBV6-1 and TRBJ1-1; TRBD1 might be the D (6 bases). Trimming shortened V by 3 bases and J by 1 base, and 12 bases separated the two germline ends. In germline, CDR1 is MNHNS, CDR2 SASEGT. This CDR3 has 15 residues. CDR3 in DNA: TGTGCCAGCAGTGATCTAGGGGGGCCGAACACTGAAGCTTTCTTT. Its protein is CASSDLGGPNTEAFF.

The chain is built from TRBV19 and TRBJ1-2, with D possibly matching TRBD1 (5 bases). The CDR3 runs 13 residues. Trimming took 2 bases from V and 10 from J, leaving 14 bases between them. CDR1 and CDR2 (germline): LNHDA, SQIVND (reference sequence). The CDR3 region is CASSILTAKTYTF. The DNA for the CDR3 is TGTGCCAGTAGTATATTGACAGCCAAAACCTACACCTTC.

The chain recombines TRBV7-2 with TRBJ1-4; 7 nucleotides match TRBD1. Germline V gene lookup returns CDR1 SGHTA and CDR2 FQGNSA. The CDR3 extends over 16 amino acids. The J segment lost 10 bases and the V segment lost 2 bases, leaving 13 bases of the junction unmatched. DNA for the CDR3: TGTGCCAGCAGCTTAAGCTATTCAGGGGGGGTGGTAAAACTGTTTTTT. Its translation: CASSLSYSGGVVKLFF.

The gene calls are TRBV7-2 and TRBJ2-3; 8 bases fit TRBD2. Germline assignment: CDR1 SGHTA and CDR2 FQGNSA. CDR3 length equals 17 residues. Unmatched junction bases numbered 20, after V lost 0 bases and J lost 15 bases. The CDR3 sequence is CASSLAGPKTGGPTYYF. The CDR3 coding sequence is TGTGCCAGCAGCTTAGCGGGCCCCAAGACGGGAGGGCCTACGTACTATTTT.

The chain employs TRBV28 and TRBJ1-5, with no clear D. The CDR3 spans 14 residues. The V gene lost 8 bases and the J gene lost 1 base, with 12 bases spanning the gap. CDR1 is MDHEN, CDR2 SYDVKM, per germline. CDR3 coding DNA: TGTGCCAGCTCTTTCCTCGACAGCAATCAGCCCCAGCATTTT. It is translated as CASSFLDSNQPQHF.

The rearrangement links TRBV4-3 to TRBJ2-3; D perhaps matches TRBD2 (7 bases). V lost 2 bases and J 4 bases, leaving 19 bases between the germline ends. The CDR3 runs 17 residues. The germline gives CDR1 LGHNA, CDR2 YSLEER. Written as DNA, the CDR3 is TGCGCCAGCAGCCAACTCTGGGGGGGCGGAGGGGCAGATACGCAGTATTTT. This gives the protein CASSQLWGGGGADTQYF.

The chain is built from TRBV28 and TRBJ2-7, with 11 bases lining up with TRBD2. The CDR3 runs 15 residues. Per germline, CDR1 MDHEN and CDR2 SYDVKM. J was trimmed by 5 bases and V by 5 bases; bases with no gene match: 8. This CDR3 is CASSETSGRSHEQYF. As DNA, the CDR3 is TGTGCCAGCAGTGAAACTAGCGGGAGATCCCACGAGCAGTACTTC.